A selection of T cell receptor beta chains follows, all from one sample in a study of PD-L1 blockade in urothelial cancer. Assay: immunoSEQ multiplex PCR; the TCRdb copy retains only in-frame clones and omits some. In the table there are 55,000 to 80,000 clones, around 87% of which are singletons. This specimen consisted of PBMCs, obtained around atezolizumab (anti-PD-L1) treatment. All receptors come from a man aged 55 to 70 with urothelial cancer. CDR3s include the opening cysteine and the closing phenylalanine or tryptophan. The D gene is left open where the match is weak. The listing skips clone size in some rows; elsewhere it reads once, few, many or a size class.

J: TRBJ1-2
size: -
D: -
V: TRBV7-2
DNA: TGTGCCAGCAGCTTAGGGCCCGCCTATGGCTACACCTTC
CDR3: CASSLGPAYGYTF

J: TRBJ2-7
size: -
D: -
V: TRBV7-9
DNA: TGTGCCAGCAGCTCGCCCGCCAGGGGCGCGAACTACGAGCAGTACTTC
CDR3: CASSSPARGANYEQYF

J: TRBJ2-3
size: -
D: -
V: TRBV19
DNA: TGTGCCAGTAGACTTAGCGGCGATACGCAGTATTTT
CDR3: CASRLSGDTQYF

J: TRBJ2-7
size: -
D: TRBD2
V: TRBV7-3
DNA: TGTGCCAGCAGCCCTCAAAGCGGGGGGGCCTACGAGCAGTACTTC
CDR3: CASSPQSGGAYEQYF

J: TRBJ2-2
size: -
D: TRBD2
V: TRBV10-1
DNA: TGCGCCAGCAGTGAGTCGACTCCGGGACTAGCGGGGAAAGGGGAGCTGTTTTTT
CDR3: CASSESTPGLAGKGELFF

J: TRBJ2-3
size: once
D: -
V: TRBV4-2
DNA: TGTGCCAGCAGCCAAGCGTCCCGGGGTTTACCAGATACGCAGTATTTT
CDR3: CASSQASRGLPDTQYF

J: TRBJ1-1
size: -
D: -
V: TRBV10-1
DNA: TGCGCCAGCAGTGCAACTATGAACACTGAAGCTTTCTTT
CDR3: CASSATMNTEAFF

J: TRBJ2-1
size: -
D: -
V: TRBV11-2
DNA: TGTGCCAGCAGCGACCGGGACTTACGGTACAATGAGCAGTTCTTC
CDR3: CASSDRDLRYNEQFF

J: TRBJ2-1
size: -
D: TRBD2
V: TRBV19
DNA: TGTGCCAGTAGCCGTCTGCCTAGCGGGGTCACCTACAATGAGCAGTTCTTC
CDR3: CASSRLPSGVTYNEQFF

J: TRBJ1-6
size: -
D: -
V: TRBV5-1
DNA: TGCGCCAGCAGCCCTAGGATCCAGTCTTATAATTCACCCCTCCACTTT
CDR3: CASSPRIQSYNSPLHF

J: TRBJ1-1
size: -
D: -
V: TRBV29-1
DNA: TGCAGCCTCCGCGGGCTGGGCACTGAAGCTTTCTTT
CDR3: CSLRGLGTEAFF

J: TRBJ1-2
size: -
D: -
V: TRBV13
DNA: TGTGCCAGCAGTCCGAGACTGAGCTATGGCTACACCTTC
CDR3: CASSPRLSYGYTF

J: TRBJ1-2
size: -
D: -
V: TRBV6-1
DNA: TGTGCCAGCAGTGCGGTAGTGGGGGGGATTAACTATGGCTACACCTTC
CDR3: CASSAVVGGINYGYTF

J: TRBJ1-5
size: -
D: -
V: TRBV2
DNA: TGTGCCAGCAGTGATAGCGGATATAGCAATCAGCCCCAGCATTTT
CDR3: CASSDSGYSNQPQHF

J: TRBJ2-7
size: -
D: -
V: TRBV25-1
DNA: TGTGCCAGTGACGGGGGGCGGTACGAGCAGTACTTC
CDR3: CASDGGRYEQYF

J: TRBJ1-1
size: -
D: -
V: TRBV7-2
DNA: TGTGCCAGCAGCTCCCCCCCAGTTGCGCGCAGGTCTTTCTTT
CDR3: CASSSPPVARRSFF

J: TRBJ2-6
size: -
D: -
V: TRBV9
DNA: TGTGCCAGCAGCGCCGTCGGGGGGGCCAACGTCCTGACTTTC
CDR3: CASSAVGGANVLTF

J: TRBJ1-1
size: few
D: -
V: TRBV6-5
DNA: TGTGCCAGCAGCCCCACCCCAGACAGATTCGCTGAAGCTTTCTTT
CDR3: CASSPTPDRFAEAFF

J: TRBJ2-7
size: -
D: TRBD1
V: TRBV2
DNA: TGTGCCAGCAGTGAGGTAGGGGGCGGCGACGAGCAGTACTTC
CDR3: CASSEVGGGDEQYF

J: TRBJ2-7
size: -
D: TRBD1
V: TRBV5-6
DNA: TGTGCCAGCAGCTGGGGGGCGGGACAGGCCAGCTACGAGCAGTACTTC
CDR3: CASSWGAGQASYEQYF

J: TRBJ2-7
size: -
D: TRBD2
V: TRBV14
DNA: TGTGCCAGCAGCCCCCGAAAGGGACTAAGCTCCTACGAGCAGTACTTC
CDR3: CASSPRKGLSSYEQYF

J: TRBJ2-6
size: -
D: -
V: TRBV4-1
DNA: TGCGCCAGCAGCCTCCGGGACACCAGCTCTGGGGCCAACGTCCTGACTTTC
CDR3: CASSLRDTSSGANVLTF

J: TRBJ2-1
size: -
D: -
V: TRBV27
DNA: TGTGCCAGCCGCGCGGGACCCTCTAACAATGAGCAGTTCTTC
CDR3: CASRAGPSNNEQFF

J: TRBJ2-5
size: once
D: TRBD1
V: TRBV10-2
DNA: TGCGCCAGCAGTTCGGGACAGGGGCTGCAAGAGACCCAGTACTTC
CDR3: CASSSGQGLQETQYF

J: TRBJ2-2
size: -
D: TRBD2
V: TRBV7-3
DNA: TGTGCCAGCAGCCACGGGGGGGCAGACACCGGGGAGCTGTTTTTT
CDR3: CASSHGGADTGELFF

J: TRBJ1-1
size: -
D: TRBD1
V: TRBV9
DNA: TGTGCCAGCACCCGAGGGGGCGGTCAGGAAGCTTTCTTT
CDR3: CASTRGGGQEAFF

J: TRBJ1-2
size: -
D: TRBD1
V: TRBV6-5
DNA: TGTGCCAGCAGGGACGGACAGGAGGCCTATGGCTACACCTTC
CDR3: CASRDGQEAYGYTF

J: TRBJ2-7
size: -
D: -
V: TRBV11-2
DNA: TGTGCCAGCAGCTTTAACAGGGACTCCTACGAGCAGTACTTC
CDR3: CASSFNRDSYEQYF

J: TRBJ1-6
size: -
D: -
V: TRBV11-3
DNA: TGTGCCAGCAGCTTAGGAGGGAATTCACCCCTCCACTTT
CDR3: CASSLGGNSPLHF

J: TRBJ2-7
size: -
D: -
V: TRBV4-1
DNA: TGCGCCAGCAGCCGAGAGGTAGATGCCTACGAGCAGTACTTC
CDR3: CASSREVDAYEQYF

J: TRBJ2-1
size: -
D: -
V: TRBV7-6
DNA: TGTGCCAGCAGCTCCGGACAGGAGCAGTTCTTC
CDR3: CASSSGQEQFF

J: TRBJ1-1
size: -
D: -
V: TRBV5-1
DNA: TGCGCCAGCATGTCTTTATTGAACACTGAAGCTTTCTTT
CDR3: CASMSLLNTEAFF

J: TRBJ1-6
size: -
D: -
V: TRBV30
DNA: TGTGCCTGGAGTGCAGTGACAGGCCATAATTCACCCCTCCACTTT
CDR3: CAWSAVTGHNSPLHF

J: TRBJ1-2
size: once
D: -
V: TRBV5-4
DNA: TGTGCCAGCAGTCTCCAGGGGATGCCCTATGGCTACACCTTC
CDR3: CASSLQGMPYGYTF

J: TRBJ2-5
size: -
D: -
V: TRBV7-9
DNA: TGTGCCAGCAGCTTAAGCCTTCCTAGGACCCAGTACTTC
CDR3: CASSLSLPRTQYF

J: TRBJ2-7
size: -
D: -
V: TRBV30
DNA: TGTGCCTGGAGTGTCAACAGGAACTACGAGCAGTACTTC
CDR3: CAWSVNRNYEQYF

J: TRBJ2-3
size: -
D: TRBD1
V: TRBV30
DNA: TGTGCCTGGAGATCAGGACAGGGTAGCACAGATACGCAGTATTTT
CDR3: CAWRSGQGSTDTQYF

J: TRBJ1-3
size: -
D: -
V: TRBV20-1
DNA: TGCAGTGCTGTCGCTGGAAACACCATATATTTT
CDR3: CSAVAGNTIYF

J: TRBJ2-5
size: -
D: TRBD1
V: TRBV19
DNA: TGTGCCAGTAGTATTGCCGACAGGGGAGGAGAGACCCAGTACTTC
CDR3: CASSIADRGGETQYF

J: TRBJ1-4
size: once
D: -
V: TRBV18
DNA: TGTGCCAGCTCACCTAATCGGGGTGAAAAACTGTTTTTT
CDR3: CASSPNRGEKLFF